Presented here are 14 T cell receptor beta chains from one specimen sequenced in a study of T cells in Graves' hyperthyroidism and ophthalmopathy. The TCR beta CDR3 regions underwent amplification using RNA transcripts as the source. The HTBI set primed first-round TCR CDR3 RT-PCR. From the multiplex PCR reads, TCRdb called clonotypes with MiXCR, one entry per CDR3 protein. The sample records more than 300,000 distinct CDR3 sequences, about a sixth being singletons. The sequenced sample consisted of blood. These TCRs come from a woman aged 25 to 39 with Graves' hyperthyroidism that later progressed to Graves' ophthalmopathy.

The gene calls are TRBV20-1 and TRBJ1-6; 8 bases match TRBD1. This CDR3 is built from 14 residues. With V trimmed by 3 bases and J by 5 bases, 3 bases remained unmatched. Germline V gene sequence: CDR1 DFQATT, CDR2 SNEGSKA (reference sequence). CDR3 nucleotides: TGCAGTGCTAGTCGGGACAGGAATAATTCACCCCTCCACTTT. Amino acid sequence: CSASRDRNNSPLHF.

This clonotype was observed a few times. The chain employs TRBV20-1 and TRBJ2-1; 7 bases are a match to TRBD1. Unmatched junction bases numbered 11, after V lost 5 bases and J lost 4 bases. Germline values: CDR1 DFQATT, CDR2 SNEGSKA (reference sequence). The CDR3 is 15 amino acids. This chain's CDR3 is CSAGGRDRLYNEQFF. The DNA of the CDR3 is TGCAGTGCTGGAGGACGGGACAGACTTTACAATGAGCAGTTCTTC.

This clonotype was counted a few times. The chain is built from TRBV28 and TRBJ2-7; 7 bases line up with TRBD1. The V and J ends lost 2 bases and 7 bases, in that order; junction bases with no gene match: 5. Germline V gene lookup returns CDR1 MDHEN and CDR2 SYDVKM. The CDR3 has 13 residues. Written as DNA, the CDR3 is TGTGCCAGCAGTTTAACAGGGGCACAGGAGCAGTACTTC. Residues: CASSLTGAQEQYF.

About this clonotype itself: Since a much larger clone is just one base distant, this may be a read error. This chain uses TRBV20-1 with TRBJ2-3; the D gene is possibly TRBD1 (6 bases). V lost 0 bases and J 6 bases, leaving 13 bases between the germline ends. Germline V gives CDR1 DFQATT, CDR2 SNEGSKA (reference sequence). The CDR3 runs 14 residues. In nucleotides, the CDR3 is TGCAGTGCTAGAGACGGGACACTAGGGGATACGCAGTATTTT. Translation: CSARDGTLGDTQYF.

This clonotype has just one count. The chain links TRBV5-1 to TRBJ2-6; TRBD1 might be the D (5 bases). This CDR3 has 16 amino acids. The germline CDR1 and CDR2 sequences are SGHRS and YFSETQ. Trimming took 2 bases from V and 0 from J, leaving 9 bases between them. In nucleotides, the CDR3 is TGCGCCAGCAGCTTAACGGACAACTCTGGGGCCAACGTCCTGACTTTC. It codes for CASSLTDNSGANVLTF.

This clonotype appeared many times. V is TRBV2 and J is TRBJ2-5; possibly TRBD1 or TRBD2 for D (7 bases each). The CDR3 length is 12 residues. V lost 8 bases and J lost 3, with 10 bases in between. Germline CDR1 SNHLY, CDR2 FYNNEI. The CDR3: CASQGGKETQYF. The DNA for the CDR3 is TGTGCCAGCCAGGGGGGGAAAGAGACCCAGTACTTC.

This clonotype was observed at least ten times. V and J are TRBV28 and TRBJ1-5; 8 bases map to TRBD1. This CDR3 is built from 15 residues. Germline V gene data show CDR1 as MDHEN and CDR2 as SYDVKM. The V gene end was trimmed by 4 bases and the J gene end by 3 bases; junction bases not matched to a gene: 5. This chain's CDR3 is CASSSTGATNQPQHF. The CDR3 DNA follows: TGTGCCAGCAGTTCGACAGGGGCGACCAATCAGCCCCAGCATTTT. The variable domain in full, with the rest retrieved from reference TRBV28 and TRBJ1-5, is DVKVTQSSRYLVKRTGEKVFLECVQDMDHENMFWYRQDPGLGLRLIYFSYDVKMKEKGDIPEGYSVSREKKERFSLILESASTNQTSMYLCASSSTGATNQPQHFGDGTRLSIL.

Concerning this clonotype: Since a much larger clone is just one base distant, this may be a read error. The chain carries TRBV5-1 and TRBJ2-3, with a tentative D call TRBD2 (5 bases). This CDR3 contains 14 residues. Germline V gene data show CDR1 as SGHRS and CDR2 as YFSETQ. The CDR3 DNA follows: TGCGCCAGCAGCCCGAGACTACGGTCAGATACGGAGTATTTT. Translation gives CASSPRLRSDTEYF. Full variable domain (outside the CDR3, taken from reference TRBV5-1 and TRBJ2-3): KAGVTQTPRYLIKTRGQQVTLSCSPISGHRSVSWYQQTPGQGLQFLFEYFSETQRNKGNFPGRFSGRQFSNSRSEMNVSTLELGDSALYLCASSPRLRSDTEYFGPGTRLTVL.

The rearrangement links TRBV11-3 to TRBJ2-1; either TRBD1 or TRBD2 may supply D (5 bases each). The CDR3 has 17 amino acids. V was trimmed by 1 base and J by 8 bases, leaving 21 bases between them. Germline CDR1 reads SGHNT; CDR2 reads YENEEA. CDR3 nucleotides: TGTGCCAGCAGCTTAGGCCTCGGGACCCAAACGTACGATGAGCAGTTCTTC. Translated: CASSLGLGTQTYDEQFF.

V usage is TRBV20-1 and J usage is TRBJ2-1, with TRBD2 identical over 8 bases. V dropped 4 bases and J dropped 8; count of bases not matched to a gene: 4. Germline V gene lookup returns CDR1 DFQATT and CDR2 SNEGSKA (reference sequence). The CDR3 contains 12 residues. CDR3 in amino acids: CSATGGADEQFF. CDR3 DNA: TGCAGTGCTACCGGGGGGGCCGATGAGCAGTTCTTC.

The CDR3 sequence: CASQTGFYEQYF. CDR3 in DNA: TGTGCCAGCCAGACAGGATTCTACGAGCAGTACTTC. The chain recombines TRBV7-9 with TRBJ2-7; D possibly corresponds to TRBD1 (6 bases). V lost 8 bases to trimming and J lost 3 bases, with 11 bases between them. The CDR3 is 12 amino acids. The V gene's germline CDR1 is SEHNR and CDR2 FQNEAQ (reference sequence).

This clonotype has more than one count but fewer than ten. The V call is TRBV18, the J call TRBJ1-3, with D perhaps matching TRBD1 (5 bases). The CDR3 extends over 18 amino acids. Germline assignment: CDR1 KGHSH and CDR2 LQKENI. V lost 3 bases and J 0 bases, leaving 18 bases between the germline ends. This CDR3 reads CASSPSGSGTTSGNTIYF. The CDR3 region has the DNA TGTGCCAGCTCACCCAGTGGCTCAGGGACGACCTCTGGAAACACCATATATTTT.

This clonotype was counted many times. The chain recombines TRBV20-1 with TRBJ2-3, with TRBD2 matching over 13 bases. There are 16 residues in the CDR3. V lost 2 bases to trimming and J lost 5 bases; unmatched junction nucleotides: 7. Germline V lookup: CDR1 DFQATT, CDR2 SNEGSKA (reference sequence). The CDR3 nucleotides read TGCAGTGCTAGACGAGGACTAGCGGGAGATCGAGATACGCAGTATTTT. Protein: CSARRGLAGDRDTQYF.

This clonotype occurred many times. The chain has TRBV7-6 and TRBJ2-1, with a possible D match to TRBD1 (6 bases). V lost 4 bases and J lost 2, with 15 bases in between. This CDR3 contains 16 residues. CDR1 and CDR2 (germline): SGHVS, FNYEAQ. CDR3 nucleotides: TGTGCCAGCAGCTCCGACGACAGGATACCCTACAATGAGCAGTTCTTC. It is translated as CASSSDDRIPYNEQFF.